The clone carrying this T cell receptor beta chain was counted between two and nine times. Its antigen remains unknown. Generation of TCR beta libraries employed quantitative 5'-RACE incorporating molecular barcodes. One entry per CDR3 protein, called by TCRdb with MiXCR from the 5' RACE reads. The table includes roughly 130,000 distinct CDR3 sequences, about 6.5% detected once. The CDR3 length is 11 residues. The germline gives CDR1 DFQATT, CDR2 SNEGSKA (reference sequence). Trimming removed 5 bases at V and 8 bases at J, with 12 bases between. This entry comes from a study of CD8 T cells in ankylosing spondylitis. Study-wide results and limits: According to the report, clones linked to the disease were significantly enriched in matched synovial fluid samples taken from ankylosing spondylitis patients.

Source material: blood, either unsorted or a sorted T cell fraction (not recorded which). The V and J genes are TRBV20-1 and TRBJ1-1; D is unresolved. The receptor's source is a male donor with ankylosing spondylitis or in good health (not recorded which). CDR3 residues: CSASRGREAFF. Here the CDR3 DNA reads TGCAGTGCTTCGCGGGGAAGAGAAGCTTTCTTT.